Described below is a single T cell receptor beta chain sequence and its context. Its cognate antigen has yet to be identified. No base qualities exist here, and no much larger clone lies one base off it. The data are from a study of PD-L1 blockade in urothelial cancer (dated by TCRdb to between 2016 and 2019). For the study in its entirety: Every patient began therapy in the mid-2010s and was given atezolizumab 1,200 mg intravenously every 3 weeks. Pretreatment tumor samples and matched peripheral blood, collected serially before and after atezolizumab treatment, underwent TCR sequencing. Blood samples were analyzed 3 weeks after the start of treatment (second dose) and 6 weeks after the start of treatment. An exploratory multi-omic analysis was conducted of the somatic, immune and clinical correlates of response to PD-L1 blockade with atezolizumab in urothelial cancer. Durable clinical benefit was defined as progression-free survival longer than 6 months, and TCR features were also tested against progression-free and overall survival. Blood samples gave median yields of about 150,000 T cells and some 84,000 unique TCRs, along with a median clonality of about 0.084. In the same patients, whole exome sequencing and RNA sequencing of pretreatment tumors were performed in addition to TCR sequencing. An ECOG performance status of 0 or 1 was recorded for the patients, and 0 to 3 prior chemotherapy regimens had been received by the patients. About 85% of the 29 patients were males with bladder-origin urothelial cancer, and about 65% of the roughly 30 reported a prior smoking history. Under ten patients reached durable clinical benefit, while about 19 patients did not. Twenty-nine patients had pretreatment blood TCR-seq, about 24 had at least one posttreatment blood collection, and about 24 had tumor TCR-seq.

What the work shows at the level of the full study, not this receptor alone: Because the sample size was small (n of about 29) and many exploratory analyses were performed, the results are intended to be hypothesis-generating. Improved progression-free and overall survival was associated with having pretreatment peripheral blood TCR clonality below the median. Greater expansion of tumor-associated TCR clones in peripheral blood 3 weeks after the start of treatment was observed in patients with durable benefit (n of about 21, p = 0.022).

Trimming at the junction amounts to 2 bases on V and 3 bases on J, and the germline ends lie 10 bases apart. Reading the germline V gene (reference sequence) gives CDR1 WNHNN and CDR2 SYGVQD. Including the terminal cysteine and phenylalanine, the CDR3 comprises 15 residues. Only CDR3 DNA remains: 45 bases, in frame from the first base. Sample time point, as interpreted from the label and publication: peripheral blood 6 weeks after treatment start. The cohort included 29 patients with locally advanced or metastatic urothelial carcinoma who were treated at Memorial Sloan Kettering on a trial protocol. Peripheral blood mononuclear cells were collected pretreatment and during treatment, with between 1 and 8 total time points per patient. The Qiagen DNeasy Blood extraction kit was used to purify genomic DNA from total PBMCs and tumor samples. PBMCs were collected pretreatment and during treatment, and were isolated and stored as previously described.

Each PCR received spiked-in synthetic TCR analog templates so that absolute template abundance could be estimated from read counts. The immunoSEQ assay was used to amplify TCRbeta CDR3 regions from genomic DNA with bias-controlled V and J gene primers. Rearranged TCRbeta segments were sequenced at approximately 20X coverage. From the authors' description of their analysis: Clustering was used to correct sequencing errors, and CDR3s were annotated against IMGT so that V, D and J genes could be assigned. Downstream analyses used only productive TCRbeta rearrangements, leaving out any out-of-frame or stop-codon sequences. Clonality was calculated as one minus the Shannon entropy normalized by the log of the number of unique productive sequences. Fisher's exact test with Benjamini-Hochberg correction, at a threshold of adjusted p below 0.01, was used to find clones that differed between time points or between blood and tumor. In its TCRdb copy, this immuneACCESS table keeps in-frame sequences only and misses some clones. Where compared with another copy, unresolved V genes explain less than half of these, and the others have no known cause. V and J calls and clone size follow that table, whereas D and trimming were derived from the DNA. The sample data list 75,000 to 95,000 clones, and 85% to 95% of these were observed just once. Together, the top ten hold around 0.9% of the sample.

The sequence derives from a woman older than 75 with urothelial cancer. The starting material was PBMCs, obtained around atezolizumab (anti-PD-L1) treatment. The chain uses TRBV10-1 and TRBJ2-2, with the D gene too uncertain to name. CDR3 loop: CASSELSRHTGELFF. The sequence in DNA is TGCGCCAGCAGTGAGCTCTCCCGTCACACCGGGGAGCTGTTTTTT.